The 24 T cell receptor beta chains given below trace back to one sample, sequenced in a study of blood T cell repertoires in COVID-19. The table came from immunoSEQ multiplex PCR; TCRdb's copy has only in-frame clones and leaves some out. Among some 62,000 clones listed, 70% to 85% were seen once. The sequencing sample was made of peripheral blood. The receptors shown here come from a man aged 55 to 70 with acute or convalescent COVID-19.

This clone occurred once. Relative to the germline gene, one junction end is altered; a read error may explain this. The chain recombines TRBV3-1 (or the pseudogene TRBV3-2) with TRBJ2-7; D is uncertain. The germline gives CDR1 LGHDT, CDR2 YNNKEL (reference sequence). This CDR3 has 15 residues. CDR3 amino acids: CASRQAAYPLYEQYF. CDR3 DNA: TGTGCCAGCAGACAAGCAGCGTATCCACTCTACGAGCAGTACTTC.

This clone was recorded once. The chain employs TRBV2 and TRBJ2-4; 7 nucleotides line up with TRBD1. Germline CDR1 is SNHLY and CDR2 is FYNNEI. V was clipped by 8 bases and J by 3 bases; unmatched bases: 10. The CDR3 spans 15 residues. CDR3 protein: CASLGKRTGKNIQYF. The CDR3 DNA reads as TGTGCCAGCCTTGGTAAGCGGACAGGCAAAAACATTCAGTACTTC.

The chain recombines TRBV12-3 or TRBV12-4 with TRBJ1-3; D gene ambiguous. V dropped 3 bases and J dropped 6 bases, with 9 bases sitting between them. This CDR3 is 13 amino acids long. The CDR3 here is CASSFRGANTIYF. Here the CDR3 DNA reads TGTGCCAGCAGTTTCCGGGGTGCAAACACCATATATTTT.

CDR3 DNA sequence: TGTGCCAGCACCCCTTTACCCCTGACAGGGGGCATCCCCTCTGGGGCCAACGTCCTGACTTTC. This sequence encodes CASTPLPLTGGIPSGANVLTF. The chain couples TRBV28 to TRBJ2-6; 10 nucleotides line up with TRBD1. Trimming removed 7 bases from V and 0 bases from J; junction bases left unmatched: 18. Germline V CDR1 and CDR2: MDHEN, SYDVKM. This CDR3 has 21 residues.

This chain uses TRBV6-5 with TRBJ2-7, with TRBD2 identical over 7 bases. Germline V gene lookup returns CDR1 MNHEY and CDR2 SVGAGI. This CDR3 is built from 13 residues. The junction had 3 bases not matched to a gene; V was cut back by 5 bases and J by 2 bases. Here the CDR3 reads CASSPGRPYEQYF. CDR3 bases: TGTGCCAGCAGTCCCGGGAGGCCCTACGAGCAGTACTTC.

This chain links TRBV15 with TRBJ2-5, with 11 positions matching TRBD2. The V segment lost 4 bases and the J segment 5 bases; nucleotides outside the gene matches: 6. The CDR3 extends over 15 amino acids. Germline assignment: CDR1 LNHNV and CDR2 YYDKDF (reference sequence). The CDR3 protein is CATSTLAGGGETQYF. The CDR3 bases are TGTGCCACCAGCACCCTAGCGGGAGGAGGGGAGACCCAGTACTTC.

This chain connects TRBV29-1 to TRBJ2-3, with D hard to call. Per germline, CDR1 SQVTM and CDR2 ANQGSEA. This CDR3 comprises 12 residues. Trimming took off 2 bases at V and 6 bases at J, with 9 bases between the two ends. This chain's CDR3 is CSVEYAVDTQYF. The CDR3 DNA sequence: TGCAGCGTTGAATACGCAGTGGATACGCAGTATTTT.

J is TRBJ2-3 and V is TRBV4-2; 9 positions agree with TRBD1. This CDR3 has 16 amino acids. Unmatched junction bases numbered 8, after V lost 5 bases and J lost 2 bases. Germline CDR1 LGHNA, CDR2 YNFKEQ. The DNA for the CDR3 is TGTGCCAGCAGCAAGGGGGGGGACAGGGTCACAGATACGCAGTATTTT. Protein product: CASSKGGDRVTDTQYF.

The sample holds one count of this clone. The chain employs TRBV3-1 (or the pseudogene TRBV3-2) and TRBJ2-1; TRBD2 matches 8 bases. From germline, CDR1 is LGHDT and CDR2 YNNKEL (reference sequence). The CDR3 loop spans 15 amino acids. Trimming took 5 bases from V and 8 from J; bases not matched to a gene: 11. CDR3 sequence (DNA): TGTGCCAGCAGCTTGGGGGGACTAGTTAGTCATGAGCAGTTCTTC. Translation: CASSLGGLVSHEQFF.

The chain links TRBV27 to TRBJ1-4, with D maybe TRBD1 (6 bases). Trimming stripped 5 bases from V and 7 bases from J, with 20 bases between. This CDR3 is built from 16 residues. Germline-derived CDR1 and CDR2 are MNHEY and SMNVEV (reference sequence). CDR3 sequence reads: CASSPLFQGWSEKLFF. The DNA for the CDR3 is TGTGCCAGCAGTCCCCTGTTTCAGGGGTGGAGTGAAAAACTGTTTTTT.

This clone was seen just once. The chain recombines TRBV28 with TRBJ2-7, with D tentatively TRBD2 (6 bases). This CDR3 has 13 residues. Trimming took 3 bases from V and 4 from J, leaving 10 bases between them. Per the germline V gene, CDR1 is MDHEN and CDR2 is SYDVKM. This CDR3 reads CASSLGGVYEQYF. The CDR3 DNA reads TGTGCCAGCAGTTTGGGCGGGGTGTACGAGCAGTACTTC. The full variable domain, with the rest looked up from reference TRBV28 and TRBJ2-7, is DVKVTQSSRYLVKRTGEKVFLECVQDMDHENMFWYRQDPGLGLRLIYFSYDVKMKEKGDIPEGYSVSREKKERFSLILESASTNQTSMYLCASSLGGVYEQYFGPGTRLTVT.

The J gene is TRBJ2-3, the V gene TRBV7-2; weak D call: TRBD2 (5 bases). The CDR3 loop spans 13 amino acids. Germline values: CDR1 SGHTA, CDR2 FQGNSA. The V end lost 6 bases, the J end lost 3 bases, and 10 bases lay between the germline ends. Written as DNA, the CDR3 is TGTGCCAGCAGAGCCACTAGAACAGATACGCAGTATTTT. This gives the protein CASRATRTDTQYF.

V and J are TRBV3-1 (or the pseudogene TRBV3-2) and TRBJ2-5, with D perhaps matching TRBD2 (6 bases). V was shortened by 3 bases and J by 7 bases, with 18 bases between the two germline ends. The germline V gene encodes CDR1 LGHDT and CDR2 YNNKEL (reference sequence). The CDR3 spans 15 residues. CDR3 protein: CASSQGGSFAVTQYF. CDR3 DNA: TGTGCCAGCAGCCAGGGGGGAAGCTTCGCAGTGACCCAGTACTTC.

The rearrangement links TRBV27 to TRBJ2-5, with TRBD2 as a possible D gene (5 bases). This CDR3 comprises 14 residues. Germline V gene sequence: CDR1 MNHEY, CDR2 SMNVEV (reference sequence). V lost 8 bases and J lost 1, with 14 bases in between. The CDR3 nucleotides are TGTGCCAGCCGGAGGACTCGAATCCAAGAGACCCAGTACTTC. Protein product: CASRRTRIQETQYF.

This sequence joins TRBV10-2 and TRBJ2-1; 9 bases line up with TRBD2. This CDR3 is built from 15 residues. With V trimmed by 10 bases and J by 2 bases, 9 bases remained unmatched. The germline CDR1 and CDR2 sequences are WSHSY and SAAADI. Here the CDR3 DNA reads TGCGCCACTTATCCCGGGACTAGCCCCTACAATGAGCAGTTCTTC. Its protein product is CATYPGTSPYNEQFF.

This chain joins TRBV7-3 and TRBJ1-1; 8 bases are a match to TRBD1. Germline CDR1 and CDR2: SGHTA and FQGTGA. This CDR3 comprises 14 residues. J gave up 1 base and V 5 bases, and 3 bases lay outside the gene matches. This CDR3 reads CASSKGQANTEAFF. The CDR3 coding sequence is TGTGCCAGCAGCAAGGGACAGGCGAACACTGAAGCTTTCTTT.

This clone was counted between two and nine times. V usage is TRBV7-2 and J usage is TRBJ1-1, with 10 bases aligning to TRBD1. The V gene's germline CDR1 is SGHTA and CDR2 FQGNSA. The CDR3 sequence is 15 residues long. V was clipped by 3 bases and J by 5 bases; unmatched bases: 6. Written as DNA, the CDR3 is TGTGCCAGCAGCTTCCTCGACAGGGGGCAAACTGAAGCTTTCTTT. Translating gives CASSFLDRGQTEAFF.

Note on this clone: An end of the junction differs from the germline gene, which may be a read error. The genes are TRBV9 and TRBJ1-6; D not resolved. In germline, CDR1 is SGDLS, CDR2 YYNGEE. The CDR3 consists of 14 residues. The CDR3: CACSAGYSNSPLHF. CDR3 bases: TGTGCCTGCAGCGCAGGTTATTCGAATTCACCCCTCCACTTT.

V gene TRBV7-9 combines with J gene TRBJ2-2, with 8 bases matching TRBD2. The CDR3 sequence is 16 residues long. Germline CDR1 and CDR2: SEHNR and FQNEAQ (reference sequence). The ends lost 1 base at V and 4 bases at J; junction bases unmatched: 5. CDR3 protein: CASSLGSGSGTGELFF. Written as DNA, the CDR3 is TGTGCCAGCAGCTTAGGAAGCGGGAGTGGCACCGGGGAGCTGTTTTTT. The full variable domain, in which reference TRBV7-9 and TRBJ2-2 provide the parts outside the CDR3, is DTGVSQNPRHKITKRGQNVTFRCDPISEHNRLYWYRQTLGQGPEFLTYFQNEAQLEKSRLLSDRFSAERPKGSFSTLEIQRTEQGDSAMYLCASSLGSGSGTGELFFGEGSRLTVL.

This chain joins TRBV19 and TRBJ1-5; a weak D match, TRBD1 (5 bases). The length of the CDR3 is 15 residues. V lost 8 bases and J lost 7, with 21 bases in between. Germline values: CDR1 LNHDA, CDR2 SQIVND (reference sequence). The CDR3 protein is CASSPQEGRVQPQHF. The CDR3, as DNA: TGTGCCAGTTCGCCCCAGGAGGGGAGGGTGCAGCCCCAGCATTTT.

The chain combines TRBV7-2 with TRBJ2-5, with 9 positions matching TRBD2. Unmatched junction bases numbered 5, after V lost 3 bases and J lost 3 bases. CDR3 length: 15 amino acids. The germline gives CDR1 SGHTA, CDR2 FQGNSA. CDR3 sequence reads: CASSFSGSKKETQYF. The CDR3, as DNA: TGTGCCAGCAGCTTTAGCGGGAGTAAAAAAGAGACCCAGTACTTC.

The gene calls are TRBV27 and TRBJ2-7; 9 bases match TRBD1. The CDR3 is made up of 13 amino acids. J lost 11 bases, V lost 3 bases, and 8 bases had no gene match. CDR1 MNHEY and CDR2 SMNVEV come from the germline V gene (reference sequence). This chain's CDR3 is CASSFHRGLIKYF. The CDR3 DNA follows: TGTGCCAGCAGTTTTCACAGGGGGCTTATCAAGTACTTC.

The chain joins TRBV7-8 to TRBJ1-1, with D uncertain. CDR3 size: 14 residues. Looked up from germline, CDR1 is SGHVS and CDR2 is FQNEAQ. V was trimmed by 3 bases and J by 4 bases, leaving 12 bases between them. DNA for the CDR3: TGTGCCAGCAGCTTTTCGCAGCGGAGCACTGAAGCTTTCTTT. Its translation: CASSFSQRSTEAFF.

V gene TRBV29-1 combines with J gene TRBJ1-1; D uncertain. Germline CDR1 SQVTM, CDR2 ANQGSEA. The CDR3 is made up of 13 amino acids. V was trimmed by 5 bases and J by 1 base, leaving 11 bases between them. The CDR3 loop is CSVIENSNTEAFF. In DNA, the CDR3 is TGCAGCGTTATAGAGAATTCGAACACTGAAGCTTTCTTT.